This is a list of T cell receptor beta chains from one sample in a study of blood T cell repertoires in COVID-19. Here immunoSEQ multiplex PCR was the method, and the copy in TCRdb shows in-frame clones only, minus some. The table shows 360,000 or so clones, with 85% to 90% occurring only once. Sequenced sample: PBMCs or T cells enriched from blood (not recorded which). The receptors shown here come from a woman aged 25-40 years who had been exposed to COVID-19. The CDR3 runs from the conserved cysteine through the conserved F or W. A D gene is named only where the DNA matches it firmly. Where a row states a size, it is once, few, many or the class of an expanded clone; other rows omit it.

clone_size	j_call	v_call	d_call	cdr3_aa	cdr3_nt
-	TRBJ2-2	TRBV28	-	CASSFRGTGELFF	TGTGCCAGCAGTTTCAGGGGCACCGGGGAGCTGTTTTTT
-	TRBJ1-2	TRBV27	TRBD1	CAPEGGTGTDYGYTF	TGTGCCCCGGAAGGCGGGACAGGGACTGACTATGGCTACACCTTC
-	TRBJ1-1	TRBV5-1	-	CASSLVKSSDTEAFF	TGCGCCAGCAGCTTGGTGAAAAGTTCGGACACTGAAGCTTTCTTT
once	TRBJ1-4	TRBV28	TRBD1	CASSISGTGTNFGDGKLFF	TGTGCCAGCAGCATTTCCGGGACAGGGACAAATTTTGGCGATGGAAAACTGTTTTTT
-	TRBJ2-1	TRBV7-2	-	CASSLSRDEQFF	TGTGCCAGCAGCTTATCCCGGGATGAGCAGTTCTTC
-	TRBJ2-5	TRBV7-6	TRBD2	CASSLVGGVFQETQYF	TGTGCCAGCAGCTTAGTGGGGGGGGTGTTTCAAGAGACCCAGTACTTC
-	TRBJ2-2	TRBV7-3	TRBD2	CASSLGLAGVGELFF	TGTGCCAGCAGCTTAGGACTAGCGGGAGTCGGGGAGCTGTTTTTT
-	TRBJ2-1	TRBV6-5	-	CASSFYPLYNEQFF	TGTGCCAGCAGTTTCTATCCCTTATACAATGAGCAGTTCTTC
-	TRBJ2-1	TRBV5-1	-	CASSPGQYNEQFF	TGCGCCAGCAGCCCCGGACAGTACAATGAGCAGTTCTTC
-	TRBJ2-5	TRBV7-3	-	CASRGTPQETQYF	TGTGCCAGCAGGGGGACTCCGCAAGAGACCCAGTACTTC
once	TRBJ1-2	TRBV27	-	CASSAGEPYGYTF	TGTGCCAGCAGCGCAGGGGAGCCCTATGGCTACACCTTC
-	TRBJ1-2	TRBV10-2	TRBD1	CASSSDRDGGYTF	TGCGCCAGCAGCTCGGACAGGGATGGCGGCTACACCTTC
-	TRBJ1-1	TRBV7-2	TRBD1	CASSFQGAPVTEAFF	TGTGCCAGCAGCTTCCAGGGGGCGCCCGTCACTGAAGCTTTCTTT
once	TRBJ2-3	TRBV27	-	CASSFQGPGDTQYF	TGTGCCAGCAGTTTCCAGGGGCCGGGGGATACGCAGTATTTT
-	TRBJ1-5	TRBV2	TRBD1	CASSEWGTGSGGNQPQHF	TGTGCCAGCAGTGAATGGGGGACAGGGTCGGGTGGCAATCAGCCCCAGCATTTT
few	TRBJ2-3	TRBV18	-	CASSPPGPREADTQYF	TGTGCCAGCTCACCTCCGGGTCCTCGCGAGGCAGATACGCAGTATTTT
-	TRBJ2-7	TRBV3-1/TRBV3-2	-	CASSPGTGPAYF	TGTGCCAGCAGCCCCGGGACTGGACCTGCGTACTTC
few	TRBJ2-6	TRBV3-1/TRBV3-2	TRBD1	CASSQHPGQSSGANVLTF	TGTGCCAGCAGCCAACATCCGGGACAGAGCTCTGGGGCCAACGTCCTGACTTTC
-	TRBJ2-7	TRBV27	TRBD1	CASSFGQGLGYEQYF	TGTGCCAGCAGTTTCGGACAGGGGTTGGGCTACGAGCAGTACTTC
-	TRBJ1-2	TRBV10-3	-	CAISEGANYGYTF	TGTGCCATCAGTGAAGGAGCTAACTATGGCTACACCTTC
few	TRBJ1-6	TRBV28	-	CASRRDSPLHF	TGTGCCAGCAGGAGGGATTCACCCCTCCACTTT